This T cell receptor beta chain emerged from a study of cytomegalovirus exposure and HLA in healthy donors (dated by TCRdb to about 2017). Regarding the complete study: According to an earlier analysis of 550 to 700 of the donors, roughly 180 million T cells yielded approximately 120 million unique TCR beta sequences and 250 to 350 Gb of sequence data. An earlier analysis of roughly 600 of the donors used high-throughput TCR beta sequencing to judge whether each TCR beta V gene segment behaved as functional or pseudogenic. To predict cytomegalovirus infection status, the study combined high-throughput TCR immunosequencing, statistical association of individual TCRs with disease status, and machine learning. An early release that covered fewer than 800 HLA-typed donors contained approximately 290 gigabases of sequencing data and some 87 million unique TCR sequences. Every repertoire in the discovery cohort had been generated on one and the same sequencing platform. Besides the first cohort of about 730 subjects, a separate validation cohort made up of roughly 120 different subjects was used. Of the 300 to 400 genotyped donors, about 80% fell in the genetic ancestry cluster associated with self-reported Caucasian donors. Typing coverage differed by locus: A, B, C, DRB1 and DQB1 were typed in roughly 620-630 donors, DQA1 in approximately 520, DPA1 in around 600, and DPB1 in just under 490. The T cell repertoires of 666 subjects were profiled by immunosequencing and related to cytomegalovirus serostatus. Both class I and class II loci were covered by HLA typing, at four-digit resolution. Because of strong linkage in the cohort, roughly five DR-DQ haplotypes were treated as single units for association and clustering. The study aimed to test whether cataloging public T cell receptors could reveal signatures of past pathogen exposure. Among 300 to 450 genotyped donors of the cohort, an average of about 240,000 unique TCR beta nucleotide sequences were sequenced per donor, roughly 20% of them non-productive. Genome-wide SNP genotypes for about 65% of the roughly 700 donors were used in a later genetic analysis, which treated that subset as a discovery cohort. The later analysis used no new phenotypic data to find candidate immune exposures, relying instead on TCR beta sequences and their occurrence across donors. Donor age, sex, ethnicity and CMV serostatus were compiled together with the repertoire data. A later analysis re-analyzed previously published TCR beta repertoires from several hundred donors and added high-resolution HLA genotyping to study TCR occurrence patterns.

In the case of this clone: No cognate antigen has been identified for it. Per-nucleotide qualities are absent, and no much larger clonotype sits a single base away.

The cohort comprised 670 or so healthy bone marrow donors. All cohort members were sampled while nominally healthy, although unrecorded immune exposures were likely present. The donor tested CMV seropositive and was one of the 289 seropositive cohort members. A peripheral blood sample was collected from each donor, and TCR beta sequencing was performed on peripheral blood mononuclear cells. The Qiagen DNeasy Blood Extraction Kit was used to extract genomic DNA from the blood cell samples. Overall results and qualifications from the work: In both the original and validation cohorts, the classifier was reported to diagnose cytomegalovirus status with high specificity and sensitivity. A further reported finding was that TCR beta sequences accurately predicted the HLA-A and HLA-B alleles for most subjects in the first cohort. Specific HLA alleles were associated with more than 15,000 TCR beta sequences at a false discovery rate of 0.05 in a later analysis. Across donors, most TCR sequences were observed very rarely, whereas some public TCRs were present in many individuals. According to a later analysis, parvovirus B19, influenza, CMV and Epstein-Barr virus appeared linked to several top co-occurrence clusters. A later genetic analysis associated a missense DCLRE1C variant with V-gene and J-gene trimming of TCR beta chains, and an independent cohort replicated the association. Strong co-occurrence of HLA alleles, especially DR and DQ, made assigning TCR associations to individual alleles difficult. The presence/absence analyses assumed that sequencing depth was roughly uniform across donors, and that assumption may not be true. In a later genetic analysis, fewer N-insertions in productive TCRs were reported among donors in an Asian-associated ancestry cluster than the roughly 700-donor mean. Correlated functional status among segregating V segments might reflect linkage disequilibrium, but an unknown experimental factor could not be ruled out. HLA typing was unavailable for some donors at each locus, so association tests used only the typed subset. Around 16 rarely observed V segments, including chromosome 9 orphons, were excluded from the earlier analysis of a few hundred of the donors because counts were too low. In an earlier analysis of around 500 of the donors, most TCR beta V segments appeared in productive rearrangements about 87% or about 30% of the time, broadly matching IMGT annotations. It was suggested by the authors that the approach could potentially be generalized to other disease states and immunological phenotypes. In a later analysis, HLA-associated TCR beta chains were found to be more clonally expanded and to have lower generation probabilities than equally common non-associated chains. The only immune exposure information available for the cohort was CMV serostatus. A later analysis found that TCR association rates varied across HLA loci, with DRB1 alleles showing the most associated TCRs and HLA-C alleles the fewest. In a later analysis, most CMV-associated TCR beta chains were found to appear HLA-restricted, with HLA associations seemingly driven largely by CMV exposure. The 87-base-pair reads could not distinguish some IMGT-functional V segments, including TRBV6-2 and TRBV6-3, so those segments were excluded. A few of the identified cytomegalovirus-associated TCR beta chains were confirmed in vitro to be specific for cytomegalovirus antigens. A cluster of highly shared sequence variants was judged likely to represent a technical artifact of the sequencing pipeline. In this cohort, only TCR beta chains were sequenced, and detectable features were limited by the absence of alpha or paired-chain data. The study listed 150 to 200 TCR beta chains as associated with cytomegalovirus.

The junction shows trimming of 1 base on V and 5 bases on J, plus 12 bases between the germline ends. The germline V gene provides CDR1 KGHSH and CDR2 LQKENI. Its CDR3 holds 14 amino acids, cysteine through phenylalanine. The CDR3 DNA has 42 bases and is translated from base 1. The library was produced with the immunoSEQ multiplex PCR assay. A mixture of 60 forward primers for TCR Vbeta segments and 13 reverse primers for TCR Jbeta segments was used in the multiplex PCR. The CDR3 region of rearranged TCR beta genes was amplified from genomic DNA by a multiplex PCR assay. The amplified TCR beta libraries were sequenced on the Illumina HiSeq System as 87-base-pair reads. The original pipeline was this. A later analysis tallied tens of millions of unique TCR beta chains across the approximately 670 repertoires, and about 10 million of those chains were shared by two or more donors. To remove PCR and sequencing errors, raw reads were error-corrected and collapsed into unique sequences using a nearest-neighbor algorithm that merged closely related sequences. V, D and J gene segments were assigned by aligning CDR3 sequences to IMGT reference sequences. For a sequence to be retained, a match of at least six nucleotides was required to both a V gene segment and a J gene segment. Rearrangements were called productive when the CDR3 lacked stop codons and stayed in frame with V and J; all others were non-productive. Following IMGT convention, CDR3 was defined as the stretch from the second conserved V-encoded cysteine to the conserved J-encoded phenylalanine. The earlier analysis of 500 to 600 of the donors excluded sequences that lacked an unambiguous match to a single V gene segment. An earlier analysis of a few hundred of the donors called V segments functional above 56.7% productive rearrangements and segregating when the between-donor standard deviation exceeded 5%. A statistical classification framework was developed to diagnose cytomegalovirus status using the catalog of TCR beta chain sequences. V and J gene assignment, in a later analysis, came from comparing TCR nucleotide sequences with IMGT/GENE-DB human TR gene sequences. In a later analysis, CDR3 sequences and most-parsimonious VDJ recombination scenarios were assigned using the TCRdist pipeline. A later analysis defined each TCR beta chain by its CDR3 amino acid sequence plus V-gene family, and excluded reads lacking a unique V-gene family. In a later analysis, some 600 highly shared, low-generation-probability nucleotide sequences were removed to address suspected cross-contamination and a sequencing artifact. For each public chain, a later analysis derived a clonal expansion index from normalized ranks of inferred template counts within each repertoire. A later analysis computed generation probabilities with a VDJ recombination model fitted to out-of-frame rearrangements, and checked the results against IGoR. A later analysis scored TCR-TCR, TCR-HLA and TCR-CMV co-occurrence with hypergeometric tests, applying a repertoire-size bias correction to TCR pairs. To estimate false discovery rates, a later analysis permuted the HLA or CMV assignments 20 times. In a later analysis, co-occurring TCRs were grouped using DBSCAN, with TCRdist sequence similarity added in when clustering inside HLA-allele-positive subsets. Co-occurrence clustering excluded repertoires with fewer than 30,000 or more than 120,000 public chains, plus five with anomalous nucleotide sharing. TCRdb stores this immuneACCESS table with in-frame sequences only. Part of the clones is absent; in the studies checked, under half of the shortfall reflects unresolved V genes, and no reason is known for the rest. V, J and clone size derive from that table, while D and trimming were established from the DNA sequence. The sample contains some 210,000 clones, roughly 73% of them found a single time. The ten biggest clones cover 2% to 2.5% of the sample.

This sequence uses TRBV18 and TRBJ2-7; the D segment could be TRBD2, given 6 matching bases. The material sequenced was PBMCs. The clonotype was recovered from a woman aged 30 to 39 in good health and CMV-seropositive. In nucleotides, the sequence is TGTGCCAGCTCACCACGGCGCGGGACCGACGAGCAGTACTTC. It codes for CASSPRRGTDEQYF.